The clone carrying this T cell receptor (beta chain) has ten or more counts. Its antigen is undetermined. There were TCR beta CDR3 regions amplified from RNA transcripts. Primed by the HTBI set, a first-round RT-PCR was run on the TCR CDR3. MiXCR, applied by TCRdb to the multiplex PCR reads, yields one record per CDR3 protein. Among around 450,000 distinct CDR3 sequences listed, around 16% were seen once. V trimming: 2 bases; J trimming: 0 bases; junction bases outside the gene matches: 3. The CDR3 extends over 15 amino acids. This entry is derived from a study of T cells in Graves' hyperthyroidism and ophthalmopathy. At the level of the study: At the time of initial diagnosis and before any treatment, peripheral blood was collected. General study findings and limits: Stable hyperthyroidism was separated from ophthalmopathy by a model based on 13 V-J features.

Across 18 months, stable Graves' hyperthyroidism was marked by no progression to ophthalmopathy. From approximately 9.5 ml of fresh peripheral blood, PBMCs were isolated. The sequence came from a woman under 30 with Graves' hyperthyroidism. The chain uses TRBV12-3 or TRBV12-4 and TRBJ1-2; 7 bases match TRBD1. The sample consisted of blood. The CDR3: CASSLRDSTNYGYTF. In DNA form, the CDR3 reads TGTGCCAGCAGTTTACGGGACAGTACTAACTATGGCTACACCTTC.